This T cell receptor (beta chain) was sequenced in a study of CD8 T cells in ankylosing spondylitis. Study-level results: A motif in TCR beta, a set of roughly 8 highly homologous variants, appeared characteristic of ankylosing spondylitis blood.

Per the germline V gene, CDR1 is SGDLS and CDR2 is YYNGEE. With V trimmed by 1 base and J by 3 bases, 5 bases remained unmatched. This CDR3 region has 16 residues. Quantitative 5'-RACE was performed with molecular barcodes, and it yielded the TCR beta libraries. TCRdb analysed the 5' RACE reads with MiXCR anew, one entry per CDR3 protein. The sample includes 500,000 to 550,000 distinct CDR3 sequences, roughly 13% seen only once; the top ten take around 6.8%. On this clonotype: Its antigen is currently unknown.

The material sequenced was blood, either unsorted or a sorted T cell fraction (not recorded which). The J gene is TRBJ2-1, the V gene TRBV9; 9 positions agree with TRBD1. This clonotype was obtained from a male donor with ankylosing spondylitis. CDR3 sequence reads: CASSVSSGQGYNEQFF. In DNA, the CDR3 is TGTGCCAGCAGCGTATCCTCGGGACAGGGCTACAATGAGCAGTTCTTC.